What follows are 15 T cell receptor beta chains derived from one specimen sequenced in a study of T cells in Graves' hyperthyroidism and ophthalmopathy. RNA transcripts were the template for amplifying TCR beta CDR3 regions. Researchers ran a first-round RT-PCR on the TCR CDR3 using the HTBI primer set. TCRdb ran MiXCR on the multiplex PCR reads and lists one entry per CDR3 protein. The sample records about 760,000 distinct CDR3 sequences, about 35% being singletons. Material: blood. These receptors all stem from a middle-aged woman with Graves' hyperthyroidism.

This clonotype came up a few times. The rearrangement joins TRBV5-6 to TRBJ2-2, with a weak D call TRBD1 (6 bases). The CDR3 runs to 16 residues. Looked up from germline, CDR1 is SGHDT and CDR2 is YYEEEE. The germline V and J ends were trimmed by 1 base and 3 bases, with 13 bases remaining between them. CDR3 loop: CASSLLGRGHTGELFF. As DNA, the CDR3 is TGTGCCAGCAGCTTGTTAGGCAGGGGACACACCGGGGAGCTGTTTTTT.

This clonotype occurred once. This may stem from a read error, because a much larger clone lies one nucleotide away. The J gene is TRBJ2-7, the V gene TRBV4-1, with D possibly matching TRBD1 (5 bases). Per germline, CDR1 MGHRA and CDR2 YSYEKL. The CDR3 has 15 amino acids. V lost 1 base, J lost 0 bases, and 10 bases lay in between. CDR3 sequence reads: CASSQGQYGSYEQYF. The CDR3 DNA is TGCGCCAGCAGCCAAGGACAGTACGGCTCCTACGAGCAGTACTTC.

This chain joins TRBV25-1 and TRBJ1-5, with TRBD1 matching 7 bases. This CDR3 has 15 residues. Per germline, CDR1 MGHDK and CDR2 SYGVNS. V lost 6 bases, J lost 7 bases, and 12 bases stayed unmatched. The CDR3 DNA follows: TGTGCCAGCAGCTTGTTGGGACAGAAGCGGCAGCCCCAGCATTTT. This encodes CASSLLGQKRQPQHF.

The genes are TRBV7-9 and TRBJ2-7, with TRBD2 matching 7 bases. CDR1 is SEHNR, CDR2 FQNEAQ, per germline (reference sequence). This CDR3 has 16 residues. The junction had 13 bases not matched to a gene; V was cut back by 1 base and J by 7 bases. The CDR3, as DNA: TGTGCCAGCAGCTTAGTCGGGGGGAGCTCCTACAATGAGCAGTACTTC. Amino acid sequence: CASSLVGGSSYNEQYF.

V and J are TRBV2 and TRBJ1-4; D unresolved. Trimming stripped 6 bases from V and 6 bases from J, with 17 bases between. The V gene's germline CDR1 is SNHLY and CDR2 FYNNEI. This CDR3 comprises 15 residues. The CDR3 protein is CASSKTWAADEKLFF. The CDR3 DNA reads TGTGCCAGCAGCAAGACTTGGGCAGCCGATGAAAAACTGTTTTTT.

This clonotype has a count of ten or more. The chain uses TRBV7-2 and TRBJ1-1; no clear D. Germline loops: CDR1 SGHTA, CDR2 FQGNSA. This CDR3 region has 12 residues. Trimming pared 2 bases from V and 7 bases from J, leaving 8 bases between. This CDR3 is CASSLMRVEAFF. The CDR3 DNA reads TGTGCCAGCAGCTTAATGCGGGTTGAAGCTTTCTTT.

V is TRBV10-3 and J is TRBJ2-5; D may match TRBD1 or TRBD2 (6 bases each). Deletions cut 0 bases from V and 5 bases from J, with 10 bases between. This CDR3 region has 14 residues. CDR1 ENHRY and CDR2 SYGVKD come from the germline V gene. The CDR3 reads CAISESRGAETQYF. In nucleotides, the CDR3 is TGTGCCATCAGTGAGTCGAGGGGGGCTGAGACCCAGTACTTC.

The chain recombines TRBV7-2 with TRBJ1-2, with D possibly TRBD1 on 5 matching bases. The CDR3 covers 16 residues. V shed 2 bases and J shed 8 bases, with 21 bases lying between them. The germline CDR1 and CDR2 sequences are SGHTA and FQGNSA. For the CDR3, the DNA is TGTGCCAGCAGCTTATCCGGAGGGCAGGGAAGAGGAGGCTACACCTTC. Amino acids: CASSLSGGQGRGGYTF.

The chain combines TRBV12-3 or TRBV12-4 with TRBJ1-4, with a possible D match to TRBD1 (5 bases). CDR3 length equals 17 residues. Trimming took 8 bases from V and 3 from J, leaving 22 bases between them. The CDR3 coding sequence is TGTGCCAGCGGGGCACTCGAGAGGGTGTGGGCTAATGAAAAACTGTTTTTT. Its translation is CASGALERVWANEKLFF.

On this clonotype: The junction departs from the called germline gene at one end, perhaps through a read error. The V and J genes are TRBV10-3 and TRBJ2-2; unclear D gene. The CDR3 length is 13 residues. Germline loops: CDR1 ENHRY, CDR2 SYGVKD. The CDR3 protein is CASSSRLGGELFF. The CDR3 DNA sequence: TGTGCCAGCAGTTCCCGGTTGGGCGGGGAGCTGTTTTTT.

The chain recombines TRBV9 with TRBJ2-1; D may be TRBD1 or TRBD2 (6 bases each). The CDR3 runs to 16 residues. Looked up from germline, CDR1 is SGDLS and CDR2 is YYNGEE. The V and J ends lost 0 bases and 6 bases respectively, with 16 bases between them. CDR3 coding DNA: TGTGCCAGCAGCGTAGCGTCTACTCCGGGGGCCAATGAGCAGTTCTTC. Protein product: CASSVASTPGANEQFF.

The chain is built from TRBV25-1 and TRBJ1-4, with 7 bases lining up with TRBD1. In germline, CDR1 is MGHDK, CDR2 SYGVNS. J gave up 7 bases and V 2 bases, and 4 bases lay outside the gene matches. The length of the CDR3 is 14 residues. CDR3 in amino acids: CASSENRGREKLFF. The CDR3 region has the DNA TGTGCCAGCAGTGAAAACAGGGGTCGTGAAAAACTGTTTTTT.

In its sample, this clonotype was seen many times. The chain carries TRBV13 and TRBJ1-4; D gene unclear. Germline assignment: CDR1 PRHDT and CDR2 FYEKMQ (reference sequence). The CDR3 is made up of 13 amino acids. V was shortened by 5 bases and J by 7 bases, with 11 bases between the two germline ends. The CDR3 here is CASSVKTGEKLFF. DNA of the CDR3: TGTGCCAGCAGCGTGAAGACCGGTGAAAAACTGTTTTTT.

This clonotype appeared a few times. CDR3 sequence: CASSTVYYGYTF. The CDR3 DNA is TGTGCCAGCAGCACCGTTTACTATGGCTACACCTTC. The chain carries TRBV7-9 and TRBJ1-2, with D hard to call. V lost 5 bases, J lost 3 bases, and 7 bases lay in between. The CDR3 totals 12 residues. CDR1 is SEHNR, CDR2 FQNEAQ, per germline (reference sequence).

The CDR3 coding sequence is TGTGCCAGCAGCTTCAAAACCGCGAAAACTAACTACGAGCAGTACTTC. It specifies CASSFKTAKTNYEQYF. The chain uses TRBV11-2 and TRBJ2-7; D uncertain. CDR1 is SGHAT, CDR2 FQNNGV, per germline. The CDR3 is 16 residues long. The ends were cut back, 3 bases at V and 3 bases at J, with 18 bases in the middle.